The next 9 T cell receptor beta chains were all read from a single sample in a study of shared clonotypes between healthy human individuals. The repertoire was sequenced with immunoSEQ multiplex PCR; TCRdb's copy has only in-frame clones and lacks some. The sample holds under 1,900,000 clones, about 98.5% seen once. Sequences were obtained from naive CD4+ T cells sorted from blood. The subset: CD45RA+ positively selected. These receptors were collected from a young man in good health.

The CDR3 DNA follows: TGTGCCAGCAGTTTTCACTCGCAGGGGCCCAATCAGCCCCAGCATTTT. Its translation is CASSFHSQGPNQPQHF. The V and J genes are TRBV28 and TRBJ1-5, with D perhaps matching TRBD1 (6 bases). V was trimmed by 3 bases and J by 3 bases, leaving 15 bases between them. CDR3 length: 16 amino acids. CDR1 is MDHEN, CDR2 SYDVKM, per germline.

V and J are TRBV5-8 and TRBJ2-7; no clear D. Germline assignment: CDR1 SGHTS and CDR2 YDEGEE. The CDR3 totals 11 residues. Trimming removed 1 base from V and 7 bases from J, with 6 bases in between. CDR3 DNA: TGTGCCAGCAGCTTGATCCGAGAGCAGTACTTC. Protein: CASSLIREQYF.

V usage is TRBV5-1 and J usage is TRBJ2-7, with 10 bases fitting TRBD2. The junction had 3 bases not matched to a gene; V was cut back by 0 bases and J by 6 bases. Germline loops: CDR1 SGHRS, CDR2 YFSETQ. The CDR3 extends over 14 amino acids. The CDR3: CASSLEGLASEQYF. For the CDR3, the DNA is TGCGCCAGCAGCTTGGAGGGACTAGCGAGCGAGCAGTACTTC.

The rearrangement links TRBV10-3 to TRBJ2-7, with 11 positions matching TRBD2. V shed 3 bases, J shed 4 bases, and the junction held 2 bases outside the gene matches. CDR1 is ENHRY and CDR2 is SYGVKD in the germline V gene. This CDR3 is built from 14 residues. The CDR3 bases are TGTGCCATCAGTGAAGTAGCGGGAGGGTACGAGCAGTACTTC. Its translation is CAISEVAGGYEQYF.

CDR3 DNA sequence: TGTGCCAGCAGCTTTTCCTTCGGAGTTTTCCATGAGCAGTTCTTC. Translating gives CASSFSFGVFHEQFF. The chain uses TRBV7-9 and TRBJ2-1; D gene unclear. CDR1 SEHNR and CDR2 FQNEAQ come from the germline V gene (reference sequence). The CDR3 has 15 amino acids. Trimming removed 3 bases at V and 8 bases at J, with 17 bases between. The variable domain in full, with the rest retrieved from reference TRBV7-9 and TRBJ2-1, is DTGVSQNPRHKITKRGQNVTFRCDPISEHNRLYWYRQTLGQGPEFLTYFQNEAQLEKSRLLSDRFSAERPKGSFSTLEIQRTEQGDSAMYLCASSFSFGVFHEQFFGPGTRLTVL.

This sequence joins TRBV5-4 and TRBJ2-5, with 8 bases identical to TRBD2. Germline-derived CDR1 and CDR2 are SGHNT and YYREEE (reference sequence). The CDR3 consists of 15 residues. V trimming: 4 bases; J trimming: 3 bases; junction bases outside the gene matches: 8. In DNA form, the CDR3 reads TGTGCCAGCAGCCCCCCGGGTAGCGGGAAAGAGACCCAGTACTTC. Protein product: CASSPPGSGKETQYF.

Notes on this clone: The same CDR3 arises from other DNA sequences in this sample as well. The rearrangement uses TRBV18 and TRBJ1-3, with D possibly TRBD1 on 6 matching bases. There are 14 residues in the CDR3. V dropped 2 bases and J dropped 8 bases, with 13 bases sitting between them. Per germline, CDR1 KGHSH and CDR2 LQKENI. The CDR3 DNA reads as TGTGCCAGCTCACCAGGGGGCTCGATAGACACCATATATTTT. Its translation is CASSPGGSIDTIYF. The full variable domain, with the rest looked up from reference TRBV18 and TRBJ1-3, is NAGVMQNPRHLVRRRGQEARLRCSPMKGHSHVYWYRQLPEEGLKFMVYLQKENIIDESGMPKERFSAEFPKEGPSILRIQQVVRGDSAAYFCASSPGGSIDTIYFGEGSWLTVV.

This clone was counted once. V usage is TRBV27 and J usage is TRBJ2-1; TRBD2 matches 11 bases. V shed 6 bases and J 7 bases; nucleotides not matched to a gene: 5. Germline V CDR1 and CDR2: MNHEY, SMNVEV (reference sequence). There are 14 residues in the CDR3. In nucleotides, the CDR3 is TGTGCCAGCAGGACTAGCGGGATTATAAATGAGCAGTTCTTC. Its protein is CASRTSGIINEQFF.

The rearrangement links TRBV4-3 to TRBJ2-4; TRBD1 matches at 9 bases. V trimming: 0 bases; J trimming: 8 bases; junction bases outside the gene matches: 5. The CDR3 runs 15 residues. Per germline, CDR1 LGHNA and CDR2 YSLEER. In DNA form, the CDR3 reads TGCGCCAGCAGCCAAGATCCGGACAGGGGAGACATTCAGTACTTC. Translating gives CASSQDPDRGDIQYF.